The 22 T cell receptor beta chains in this list originate from one sample, sequenced in a study of blood T cell repertoires in COVID-19. Some clones are missing from TCRdb's copy, which holds only in-frame ones; the method was immunoSEQ multiplex PCR. The table records some 150,000 clones, 80% to 90% of them present only once. Sequenced sample: peripheral blood. The receptors shown here come from a middle-aged woman with acute or convalescent COVID-19.

The CDR3: CATSGLAGDFEQFF. The CDR3 DNA reads TGCGCAACCAGCGGCCTAGCGGGGGATTTCGAGCAGTTCTTC. This sequence joins TRBV5-1 and TRBJ2-1; 10 nucleotides agree with TRBD2. This CDR3 is 14 amino acids long. From germline, CDR1 is SGHRS and CDR2 YFSETQ.

The J gene is TRBJ1-2, the V gene TRBV7-8; 8 bases map to TRBD1. The CDR3 loop spans 14 amino acids. The V gene end was trimmed by 5 bases and the J gene end by 4 bases; junction bases not matched to a gene: 6. CDR1 is SGHVS and CDR2 is FQNEAQ in the germline V gene. The CDR3 protein is CASSPGGEPYGYTF. The CDR3 bases are TGTGCCAGCAGCCCAGGGGGCGAGCCCTATGGCTACACCTTC.

In its sample, this clone was seen a few times. The chain is built from TRBV2 and TRBJ2-7; 10 positions agree with TRBD1. Germline lookup yields CDR1 SNHLY and CDR2 FYNNEI. This CDR3 has 13 residues. The V gene end was trimmed by 7 bases and the J gene end by 7 bases; junction bases not matched to a gene: 7. The DNA for the CDR3 is TGTGCCAGCACTTTCGACAGGGGGCTTGAGCAGTACTTC. Translated: CASTFDRGLEQYF.

There are a few counts of this clone. V gene TRBV11-2 combines with J gene TRBJ2-1; D gene unclear. Germline V lookup: CDR1 SGHAT, CDR2 FQNNGV. This CDR3 is 14 amino acids long. V gave up 1 base and J gave up 8 bases, with 12 bases separating them. The CDR3 is CASSLGSQRHEQFF. Here the CDR3 DNA reads TGTGCCAGCAGCTTAGGTTCCCAGAGGCATGAGCAGTTCTTC.

The chain joins TRBV20-1 to TRBJ2-3; 11 nucleotides align to TRBD2. After removal of 3 bases from V and 2 bases from J, the junction contained 4 bases not matched to a gene. The CDR3 loop spans 15 amino acids. The germline V gene has CDR1 DFQATT and CDR2 SNEGSKA (reference sequence). The CDR3 coding sequence is TGCAGTGCTAGTGCTAGCGGGGGGTCCACAGATACGCAGTATTTT. Translation gives CSASASGGSTDTQYF.

The chain joins TRBV2 to TRBJ1-1; D might be TRBD1 (5 bases). Germline V CDR1 and CDR2: SNHLY, FYNNEI. With 6 bases removed from V and 2 bases from J, the gap between germline ends came to 22 bases. The length of the CDR3 is 17 residues. Here the CDR3 DNA reads TGTGCCAGCAGCAAAACGACAGTTACAGCCTTTAACACTGAAGCTTTCTTT. Encoded protein: CASSKTTVTAFNTEAFF.

The table lists this clone with a few counts. The genes are TRBV2 and TRBJ1-6; D unresolved. The germline gives CDR1 SNHLY, CDR2 FYNNEI. V lost 6 bases to trimming and J lost 6 bases, with 15 bases between them. There are 15 residues in the CDR3. The DNA for the CDR3 is TGTGCCAGCAGGGGAGACCGAACCCGTAATTCACCCCTCCACTTT. Its protein product is CASRGDRTRNSPLHF.

This clone has just one count. The chain employs TRBV5-1 and TRBJ2-3; TRBD2 aligns across 9 bases. Germline V CDR1 and CDR2: SGHRS, YFSETQ. The V gene end was trimmed by 7 bases and the J gene end by 2 bases; junction bases not matched to a gene: 8. This CDR3 region has 15 residues. The DNA for the CDR3 is TGCGCCAGCGGCGGTAGCGGGAGTCCCACAGATACGCAGTATTTT. Its translation: CASGGSGSPTDTQYF.

This chain joins TRBV11-2 and TRBJ2-4, with TRBD2 matching over 11 bases. Germline loops: CDR1 SGHAT, CDR2 FQNNGV. CDR3 length: 16 amino acids. Trimming took 3 bases from V and 0 from J; bases not matched to a gene: 1. CDR3 sequence: CASSFLAGGAKNIQYF. For the CDR3, the DNA is TGTGCCAGCAGCTTCCTAGCGGGGGGAGCCAAAAACATTCAGTACTTC. The entire variable domain, with the rest obtained from reference TRBV11-2 and TRBJ2-4, is as follows: EAGVAQSPRYKIIEKRQSVAFWCNPISGHATLYWYQQILGQGPKLLIQFQNNGVVDDSQLPKDRFSAERLKGVDSTLKIQPAKLEDSAVYLCASSFLAGGAKNIQYFGAGTRLSVL.

The chain links TRBV3-1 (or the pseudogene TRBV3-2) to TRBJ2-7; D might be TRBD1 (6 bases). The CDR3 runs 14 residues. V was trimmed by 7 bases and J by 1 base, leaving 14 bases between them. Per the germline V gene, CDR1 is LGHDT and CDR2 is YNNKEL (reference sequence). Here the CDR3 DNA reads TGTGCCAGCACCTCCGGGACAAGATCCTACGAGCAGTACTTC. This encodes CASTSGTRSYEQYF.

The rearrangement links TRBV2 to TRBJ2-7; perhaps TRBD2 as D (6 bases). CDR3 size: 15 residues. Per the germline V gene, CDR1 is SNHLY and CDR2 is FYNNEI. Trimming stripped 6 bases from V and 4 bases from J, with 19 bases between. CDR3 DNA: TGTGCCAGCAGGGCGGGGCCTTCAACCGCTTACGAGCAGTACTTC. The encoded protein is CASRAGPSTAYEQYF.

V is TRBV3-1 (or the pseudogene TRBV3-2) and J is TRBJ1-5, with TRBD1 matching over 7 bases. Per the germline V gene, CDR1 is LGHDT and CDR2 is YNNKEL (reference sequence). The CDR3 totals 15 residues. The ends lost 0 bases at V and 3 bases at J; junction bases unmatched: 2. The CDR3 region has the DNA TGTGCCAGCAGCCAAGATACAGGGGTCAATCAGCCCCAGCATTTT. It encodes CASSQDTGVNQPQHF.

The chain uses TRBV19 and TRBJ2-2; D perhaps matches TRBD2 (6 bases). Trimming removed 1 base at V and 6 bases at J, with 15 bases between. This CDR3 contains 16 residues. The germline V gene encodes CDR1 LNHDA and CDR2 SQIVND (reference sequence). In DNA form, the CDR3 reads TGTGCCAGTAGTATAGGGGCGGGGATTGGCTCCGGGGAGCTGTTTTTT. The encoded protein is CASSIGAGIGSGELFF.

The chain recombines TRBV5-6 with TRBJ2-3; 8 nucleotides agree with TRBD2. The V segment lost 2 bases and the J segment 0 bases; nucleotides outside the gene matches: 2. The germline gives CDR1 SGHDT, CDR2 YYEEEE. This CDR3 is built from 15 residues. The CDR3 here is CASSFERGSTDTQYF. The CDR3 bases are TGTGCCAGCAGCTTCGAGCGGGGGAGCACAGATACGCAGTATTTT.

The V and J genes are TRBV3-1 (or the pseudogene TRBV3-2) and TRBJ2-3; D unclear. The CDR3 spans 11 residues. Germline V gene sequence: CDR1 LGHDT, CDR2 YNNKEL (reference sequence). V was pared by 5 bases and J by 4 bases, with 4 bases between. CDR3 DNA: TGTGCCAGCAGCTCTGCAGATACGCAGTATTTT. This codes for CASSSADTQYF.

The genes are TRBV7-2 and TRBJ2-2, with a possible D match to TRBD2 (6 bases). Trimming removed 5 bases from V and 4 bases from J, with 11 bases in between. The CDR3 has 14 residues. Germline assignment: CDR1 SGHTA and CDR2 FQGNSA. Here the CDR3 reads CASSKTSTTGELFF. The CDR3 DNA is TGTGCCAGCAGCAAGACTAGTACCACCGGGGAGCTGTTTTTT.

The rearrangement links TRBV28 to TRBJ2-5; 11 bases match TRBD2. The CDR3 is made up of 16 amino acids. Germline lookup yields CDR1 MDHEN and CDR2 SYDVKM. V trimming: 3 bases; J trimming: 2 bases; junction bases outside the gene matches: 5. This CDR3 is CASSLRLAGIQETQYF. The CDR3, as DNA: TGTGCCAGCAGTTTGCGACTAGCGGGGATACAAGAGACCCAGTACTTC.

V is TRBV5-1 and J is TRBJ2-7; TRBD1 matches 8 bases. CDR1 SGHRS and CDR2 YFSETQ come from the germline V gene. CDR3 length: 13 residues. Trimming at V came to 4 bases and at J to 1 base, leaving 1 base not matched to a gene. This CDR3 reads CASSGTGSYEQYF. CDR3 DNA: TGCGCCAGCAGCGGGACAGGTTCCTACGAGCAGTACTTC.

This clone came up a few times. V is TRBV29-1 and J is TRBJ2-7, with D possibly TRBD2 on 5 matching bases. The CDR3 consists of 11 residues. With 4 bases removed from V and 4 bases from J, the gap between germline ends came to 8 bases. Germline values: CDR1 SQVTM, CDR2 ANQGSEA. CDR3 region: CSVVRGYEQYF. CDR3 DNA: TGCAGCGTTGTTCGGGGTTACGAGCAGTACTTC.

The chain employs TRBV5-1 and TRBJ2-5; D not certain. CDR1 is SGHRS and CDR2 is YFSETQ in the germline V gene. V lost 4 bases and J 5 bases, leaving 12 bases between the germline ends. The CDR3 is 13 residues long. Here the CDR3 DNA reads TGCGCCAGCAGCACCAGCCTAGGTGAGACCCAGTACTTC. It yields the protein CASSTSLGETQYF. The whole variable domain, filled in from reference TRBV5-1 and TRBJ2-5, reads KAGVTQTPRYLIKTRGQQVTLSCSPISGHRSVSWYQQTPGQGLQFLFEYFSETQRNKGNFPGRFSGRQFSNSRSEMNVSTLELGDSALYLCASSTSLGETQYFGPGTRLLVL.

This chain connects TRBV7-6 to TRBJ2-1; tentative D call: TRBD2 (5 bases). V lost 1 base and J lost 0, with 19 bases in between. Germline CDR1 reads SGHVS; CDR2 reads FNYEAQ. This CDR3 is built from 19 residues. In DNA form, the CDR3 reads TGTGCCAGCAGCTTAGTGGAGGCCATGGACCCGCGCTCCTACAATGAGCAGTTCTTC. Translation: CASSLVEAMDPRSYNEQFF.

J is TRBJ1-5 and V is TRBV12-5; TRBD1 matches at 7 bases. Germline V gives CDR1 LGHNT, CDR2 FRNRAP. Unmatched junction bases numbered 6, after V lost 6 bases and J lost 1 base. The CDR3 is 15 amino acids. CDR3 bases: TGTGCTAGTGGCCCCTCGGGACAGAGCAATCAGCCCCAGCATTTT. It specifies CASGPSGQSNQPQHF.